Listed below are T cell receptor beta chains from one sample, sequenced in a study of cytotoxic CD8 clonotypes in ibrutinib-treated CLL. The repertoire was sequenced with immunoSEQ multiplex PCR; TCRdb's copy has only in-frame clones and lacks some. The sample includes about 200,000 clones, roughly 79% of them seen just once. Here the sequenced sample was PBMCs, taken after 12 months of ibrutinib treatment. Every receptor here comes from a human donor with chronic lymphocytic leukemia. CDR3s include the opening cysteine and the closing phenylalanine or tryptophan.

CDR3 protein: CRSRAGSKEAF; CDR3 length: 11; V gene: TRBV20-1; J gene: TRBJ1-2
CDR3 protein: CASSDPESDVYNEQFF; CDR3 length: 16; V gene: TRBV6-1; J gene: TRBJ2-1
CDR3 protein: CASSAVRDRNGNTIYF; CDR3 length: 16; V gene: TRBV7-9; J gene: TRBJ1-3
CDR3 protein: CASSQGHRGLETQYF; CDR3 length: 15; V gene: TRBV4-1; J gene: TRBJ2-5
CDR3 protein: CASSGPSRNFNYGYTF; CDR3 length: 16; V gene: TRBV9; J gene: TRBJ1-2
CDR3 protein: CASSYSLDSGSYEQFF; CDR3 length: 16; V gene: TRBV6-5; J gene: TRBJ2-1
CDR3 protein: CASSIGTGVNQPQHF; CDR3 length: 15; V gene: TRBV19; J gene: TRBJ1-5
CDR3 protein: CASSSGLAGPTDTQYF; CDR3 length: 16; V gene: TRBV5-1; J gene: TRBJ2-3
CDR3 protein: CASSQERTGFYEQYF; CDR3 length: 15; V gene: TRBV4-1; J gene: TRBJ2-7
CDR3 protein: CASSPGRTGTSYGYTF; CDR3 length: 16; V gene: TRBV4-1; J gene: TRBJ1-2
CDR3 protein: CASRPMMFVQGKSNQPQHF; CDR3 length: 19; V gene: TRBV12-2; J gene: TRBJ1-5
CDR3 protein: CASIRRGGLRTDTQYF; CDR3 length: 16; V gene: TRBV2; J gene: TRBJ2-3
CDR3 protein: CASSFSGTGELFF; CDR3 length: 13; V gene: TRBV7-6; J gene: TRBJ2-2
CDR3 protein: CASSLRGTAPKLAFF; CDR3 length: 15; V gene: TRBV7-9; J gene: TRBJ1-1
CDR3 protein: CASSPNRGVKNEKLFF; CDR3 length: 16; V gene: TRBV5-8; J gene: TRBJ1-4
CDR3 protein: CASGLGVGGFEQYF; CDR3 length: 14; V gene: TRBV6-5; J gene: TRBJ2-7
CDR3 protein: CASSSKGGGTDTQYF; CDR3 length: 15; V gene: TRBV7-3; J gene: TRBJ2-3
CDR3 protein: CASSSDNSPLHF; CDR3 length: 12; V gene: TRBV6-5; J gene: TRBJ1-6
CDR3 protein: CASSLLYRGDSPLHF; CDR3 length: 15; V gene: TRBV5-1; J gene: TRBJ1-6
CDR3 protein: CASSLVLDNEQFF; CDR3 length: 13; V gene: TRBV7-9; J gene: TRBJ2-1
CDR3 protein: CASTWDSPNTGELFF; CDR3 length: 15; V gene: TRBV6-1; J gene: TRBJ2-2
CDR3 protein: CASSRLGGGAGETQYF; CDR3 length: 16; V gene: TRBV5-8; J gene: TRBJ2-5
CDR3 protein: CASSQNELAGGLYEQYF; CDR3 length: 17; V gene: TRBV7-8; J gene: TRBJ2-7
CDR3 protein: CASSPPRGKDGYTF; CDR3 length: 14; V gene: TRBV28; J gene: TRBJ1-2
CDR3 protein: CASSEMGGQGQPQHF; CDR3 length: 15; V gene: TRBV6-1; J gene: TRBJ1-5
CDR3 protein: CAWSREYPRGSSPLHF; CDR3 length: 16; V gene: TRBV30; J gene: TRBJ1-6
CDR3 protein: CASSGTMTETLAKNIQYF; CDR3 length: 18; V gene: TRBV25-1; J gene: TRBJ2-4
CDR3 protein: CASSYSQLQETQYF; CDR3 length: 14; V gene: TRBV6-5; J gene: TRBJ2-5
CDR3 protein: CASNRGIGETQYF; CDR3 length: 13; V gene: TRBV10-1; J gene: TRBJ2-5
CDR3 protein: CASSGGLMIPYGYTF; CDR3 length: 15; V gene: TRBV7-9; J gene: TRBJ1-2
CDR3 protein: CASSQGYSYQETQYF; CDR3 length: 15; V gene: TRBV14; J gene: TRBJ2-5